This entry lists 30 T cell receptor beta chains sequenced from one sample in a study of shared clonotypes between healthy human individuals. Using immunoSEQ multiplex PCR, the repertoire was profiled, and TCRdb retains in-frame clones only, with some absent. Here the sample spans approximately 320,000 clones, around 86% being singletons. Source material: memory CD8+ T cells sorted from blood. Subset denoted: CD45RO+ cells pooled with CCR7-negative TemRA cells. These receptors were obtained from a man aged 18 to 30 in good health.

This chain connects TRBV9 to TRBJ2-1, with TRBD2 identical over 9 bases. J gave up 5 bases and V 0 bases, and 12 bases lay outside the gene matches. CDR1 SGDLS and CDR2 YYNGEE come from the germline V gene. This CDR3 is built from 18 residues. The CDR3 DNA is TGTGCCAGCAGCGTAGTAGCGGGAGTTCTGCCGCGGGACAATGAGCAGTTCTTC. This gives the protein CASSVVAGVLPRDNEQFF.

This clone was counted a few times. CDR3 amino acids: CASSLPPWTSGTSGSGEQFF. Written as DNA, the CDR3 is TGTGCCAGCAGCCTGCCCCCCTGGACTAGCGGGACGTCAGGCTCCGGTGAGCAGTTCTTC. The V and J genes are TRBV5-4 and TRBJ2-1; 12 bases fit TRBD2. Germline assignment: CDR1 SGHNT and CDR2 YYREEE (reference sequence). The CDR3 is 20 residues long. V was pared by 4 bases and J by 9 bases, with 23 bases of the junction left unmatched. Variable domain in full (rest from reference TRBV5-4 and TRBJ2-1): ETGVTQSPTHLIKTRGQQVTLRCSSQSGHNTVSWYQQALGQGPQFIFQYYREEENGRGNFPPRFSGLQFPNYSSELNVNALELDDSALYLCASSLPPWTSGTSGSGEQFFGPGTRLTVL.

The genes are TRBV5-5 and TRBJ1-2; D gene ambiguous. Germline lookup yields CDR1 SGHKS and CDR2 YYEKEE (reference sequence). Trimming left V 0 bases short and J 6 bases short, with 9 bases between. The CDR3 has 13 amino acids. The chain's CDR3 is CASSLARSDGYTF. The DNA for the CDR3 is TGTGCCAGCAGCTTGGCTAGGTCGGATGGCTACACCTTC.

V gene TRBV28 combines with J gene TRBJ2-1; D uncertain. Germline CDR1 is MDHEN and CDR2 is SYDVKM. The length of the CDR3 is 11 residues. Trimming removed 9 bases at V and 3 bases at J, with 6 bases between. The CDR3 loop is CASLLYNEQFF. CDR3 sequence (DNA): TGTGCCAGTCTGCTCTACAATGAGCAGTTCTTC.

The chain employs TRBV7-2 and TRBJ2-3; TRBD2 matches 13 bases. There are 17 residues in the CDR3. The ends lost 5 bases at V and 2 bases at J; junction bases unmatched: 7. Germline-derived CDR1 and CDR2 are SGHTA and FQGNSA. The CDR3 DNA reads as TGTGCCAGCAGCCCCGGGACTAGCGGGGCCTTCACAGATACGCAGTATTTT. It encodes CASSPGTSGAFTDTQYF.

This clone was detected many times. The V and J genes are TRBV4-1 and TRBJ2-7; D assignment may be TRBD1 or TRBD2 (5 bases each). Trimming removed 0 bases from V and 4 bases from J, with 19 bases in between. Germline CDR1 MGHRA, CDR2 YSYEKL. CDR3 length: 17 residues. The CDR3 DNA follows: TGCGCCAGCAGCCAAGACAGGCTAGAAGTTTGGGGGTACGAGCAGTACTTC. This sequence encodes CASSQDRLEVWGYEQYF.

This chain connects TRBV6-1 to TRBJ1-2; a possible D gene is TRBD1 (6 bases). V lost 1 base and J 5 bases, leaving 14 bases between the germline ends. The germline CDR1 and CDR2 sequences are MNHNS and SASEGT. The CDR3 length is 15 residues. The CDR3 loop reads CASSEEGGQSYGYTF. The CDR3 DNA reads TGTGCCAGCAGTGAAGAGGGTGGACAGAGTTATGGCTACACCTTC.

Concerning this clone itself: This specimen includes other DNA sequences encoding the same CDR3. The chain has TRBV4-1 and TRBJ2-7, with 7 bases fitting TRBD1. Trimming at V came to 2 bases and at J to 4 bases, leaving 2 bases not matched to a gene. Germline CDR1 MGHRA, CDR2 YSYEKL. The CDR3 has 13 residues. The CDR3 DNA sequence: TGCGCCAGCAGCCAACGGACAGGTTACGAGCAGTACTTC. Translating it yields CASSQRTGYEQYF.

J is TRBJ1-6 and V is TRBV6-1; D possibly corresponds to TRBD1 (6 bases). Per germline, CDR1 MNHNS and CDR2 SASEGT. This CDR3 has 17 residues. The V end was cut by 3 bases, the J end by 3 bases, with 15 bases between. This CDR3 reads CASSEGRGGLYNSPLHF. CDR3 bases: TGTGCCAGCAGTGAGGGGAGAGGGGGGCTCTATAATTCACCCCTCCACTTT.

In DNA form, the CDR3 reads TGTGCCAGCAGTTCTGGGGGCTTCGCCGGGGAGCTGTTTTTT. Its protein product is CASSSGGFAGELFF. The gene calls are TRBV27 and TRBJ2-2, with D maybe TRBD1 (6 bases). The V end was cut by 4 bases, the J end by 6 bases, with 12 bases between. The CDR3 is 14 amino acids. Germline V gene data show CDR1 as MNHEY and CDR2 as SMNVEV (reference sequence).

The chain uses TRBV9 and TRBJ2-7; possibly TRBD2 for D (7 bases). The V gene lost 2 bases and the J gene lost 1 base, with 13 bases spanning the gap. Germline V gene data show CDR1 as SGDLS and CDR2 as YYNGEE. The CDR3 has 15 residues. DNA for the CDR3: TGTGCCAGCAGCGTGTTGGGGGGGCCATCCTACGAGCAGTACTTC. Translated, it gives CASSVLGGPSYEQYF.

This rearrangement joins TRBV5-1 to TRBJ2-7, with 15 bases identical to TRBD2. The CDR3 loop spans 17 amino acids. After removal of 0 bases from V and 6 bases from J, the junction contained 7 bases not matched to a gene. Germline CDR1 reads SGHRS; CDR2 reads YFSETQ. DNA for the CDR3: TGCGCCAGCAGCTTGGGGACTAGCGGGAGGGAGATAGGCGAGCAGTACTTC. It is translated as CASSLGTSGREIGEQYF.

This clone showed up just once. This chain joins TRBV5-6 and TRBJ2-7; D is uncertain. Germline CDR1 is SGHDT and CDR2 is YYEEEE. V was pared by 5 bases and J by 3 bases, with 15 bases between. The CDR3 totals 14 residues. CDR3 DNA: TGTGCCAGCAGTCTGGGGTCAGGAGACTACGAGCAGTACTTC. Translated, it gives CASSLGSGDYEQYF.

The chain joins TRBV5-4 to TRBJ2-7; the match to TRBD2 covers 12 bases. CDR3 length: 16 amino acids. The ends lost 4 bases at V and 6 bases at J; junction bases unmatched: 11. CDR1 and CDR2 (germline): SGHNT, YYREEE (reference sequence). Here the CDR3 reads CASSAGLAGKFSEQYF. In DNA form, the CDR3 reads TGTGCCAGCAGCGCCGGACTAGCGGGAAAGTTTAGCGAGCAGTACTTC.

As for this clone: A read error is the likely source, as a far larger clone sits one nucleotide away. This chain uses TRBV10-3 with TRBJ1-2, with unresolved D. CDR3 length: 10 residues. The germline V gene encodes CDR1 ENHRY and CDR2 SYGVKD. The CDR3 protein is CGAKGSGYTF. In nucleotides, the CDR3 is TGTGGCGCCAAAGGCAGTGGCTACACCTTC.

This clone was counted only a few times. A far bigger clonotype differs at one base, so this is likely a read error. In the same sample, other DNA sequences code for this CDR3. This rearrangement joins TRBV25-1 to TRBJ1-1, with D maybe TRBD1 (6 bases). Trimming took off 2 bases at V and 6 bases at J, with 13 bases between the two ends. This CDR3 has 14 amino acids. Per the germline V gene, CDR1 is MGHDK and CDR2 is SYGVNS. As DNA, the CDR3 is TGTGCCAGCAGTGAACTGGGGGGGCGGGCTGAAGCTTTCTTT. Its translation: CASSELGGRAEAFF.

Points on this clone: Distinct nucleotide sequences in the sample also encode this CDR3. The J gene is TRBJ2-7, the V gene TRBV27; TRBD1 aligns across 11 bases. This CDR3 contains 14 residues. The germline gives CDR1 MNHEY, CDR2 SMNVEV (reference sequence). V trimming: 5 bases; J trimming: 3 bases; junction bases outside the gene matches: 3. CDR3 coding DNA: TGTGCCAGCAGTGCCGGGACAGGGGGCTACGAGCAGTACTTC. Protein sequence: CASSAGTGGYEQYF.

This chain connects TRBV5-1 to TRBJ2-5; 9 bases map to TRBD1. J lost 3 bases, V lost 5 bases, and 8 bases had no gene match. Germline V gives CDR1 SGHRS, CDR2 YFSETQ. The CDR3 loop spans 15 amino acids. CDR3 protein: CASSSPTGGEETQYF. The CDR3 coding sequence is TGCGCCAGCAGTTCGCCGACAGGGGGTGAAGAGACCCAGTACTTC. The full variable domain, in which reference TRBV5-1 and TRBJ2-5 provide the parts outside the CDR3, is KAGVTQTPRYLIKTRGQQVTLSCSPISGHRSVSWYQQTPGQGLQFLFEYFSETQRNKGNFPGRFSGRQFSNSRSEMNVSTLELGDSALYLCASSSPTGGEETQYFGPGTRLLVL.

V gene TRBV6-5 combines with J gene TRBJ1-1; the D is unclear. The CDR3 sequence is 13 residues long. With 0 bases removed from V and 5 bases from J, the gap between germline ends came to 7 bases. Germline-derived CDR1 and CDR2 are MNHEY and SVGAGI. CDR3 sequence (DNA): TGTGCCAGCAGTTACTCGGTAGGAACTGAAGCTTTCTTT. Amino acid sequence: CASSYSVGTEAFF.

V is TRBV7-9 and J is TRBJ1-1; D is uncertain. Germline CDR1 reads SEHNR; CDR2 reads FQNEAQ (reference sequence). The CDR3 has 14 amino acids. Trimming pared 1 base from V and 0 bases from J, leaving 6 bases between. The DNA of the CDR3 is TGTGCCAGCAGCTTAGGGGAAGTGAACACTGAAGCTTTCTTT. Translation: CASSLGEVNTEAFF.

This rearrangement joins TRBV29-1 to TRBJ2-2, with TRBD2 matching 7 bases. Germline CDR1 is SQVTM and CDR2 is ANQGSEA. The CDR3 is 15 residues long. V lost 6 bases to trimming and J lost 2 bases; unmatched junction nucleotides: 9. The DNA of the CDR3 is TGCAGCGTACCCAGGGAGGGCTTTAACACCGGGGAGCTGTTTTTT. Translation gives CSVPREGFNTGELFF.

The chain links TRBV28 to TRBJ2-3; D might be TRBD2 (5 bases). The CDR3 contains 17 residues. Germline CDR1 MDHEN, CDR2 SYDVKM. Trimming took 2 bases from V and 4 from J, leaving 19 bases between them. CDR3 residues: CASSLRGPTWGADTQYF. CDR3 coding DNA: TGTGCCAGCAGTTTAAGAGGACCGACATGGGGAGCAGATACGCAGTATTTT.

The CDR3 DNA reads as TGTGCCAGCAGTGAAGTACAGGAAAACTACGAGCAGTACTTC. Its translation is CASSEVQENYEQYF. The genes are TRBV2 and TRBJ2-7; D perhaps matches TRBD1 (5 bases). Germline CDR1 is SNHLY and CDR2 is FYNNEI. Trimming shortened V by 1 base and J by 3 bases, and 10 bases separated the two germline ends. CDR3 size: 14 residues.

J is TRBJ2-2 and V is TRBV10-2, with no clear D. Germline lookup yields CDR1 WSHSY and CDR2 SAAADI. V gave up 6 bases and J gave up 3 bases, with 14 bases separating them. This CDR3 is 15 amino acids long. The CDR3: CASRDTLWDTGELFF. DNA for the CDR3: TGCGCCAGCAGAGACACCCTGTGGGACACCGGGGAGCTGTTTTTT.

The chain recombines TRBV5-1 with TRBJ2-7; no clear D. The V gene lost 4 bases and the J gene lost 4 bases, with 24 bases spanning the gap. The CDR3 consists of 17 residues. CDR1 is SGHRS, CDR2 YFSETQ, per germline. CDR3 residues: CASSPSVTVSLGYEQYF. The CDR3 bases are TGCGCCAGCAGCCCCTCCGTGACCGTTTCTCTCGGGTACGAGCAGTACTTC.

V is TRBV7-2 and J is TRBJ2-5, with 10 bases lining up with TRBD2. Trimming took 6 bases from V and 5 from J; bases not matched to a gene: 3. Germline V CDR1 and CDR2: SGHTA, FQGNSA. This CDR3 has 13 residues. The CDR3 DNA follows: TGTGCCAGCAGGGCTAGCGGGAGCGAGACCCAGTACTTC. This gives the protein CASRASGSETQYF.

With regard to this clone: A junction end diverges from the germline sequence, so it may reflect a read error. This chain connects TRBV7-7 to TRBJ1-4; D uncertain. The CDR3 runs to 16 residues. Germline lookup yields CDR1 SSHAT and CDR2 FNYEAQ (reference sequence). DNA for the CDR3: TGTGCTAGCAGCCTCGGAGGAGGGAAAATCAGTGAAAAACTGTTTTTT. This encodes CASSLGGGKISEKLFF.

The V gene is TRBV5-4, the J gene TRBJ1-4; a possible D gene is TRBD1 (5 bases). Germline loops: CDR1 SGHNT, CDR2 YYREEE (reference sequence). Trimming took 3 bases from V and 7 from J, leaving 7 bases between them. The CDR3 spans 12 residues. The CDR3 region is CASSYRGEKLFF. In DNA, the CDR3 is TGTGCCAGCAGCTATAGGGGTGAAAAACTGTTTTTT.

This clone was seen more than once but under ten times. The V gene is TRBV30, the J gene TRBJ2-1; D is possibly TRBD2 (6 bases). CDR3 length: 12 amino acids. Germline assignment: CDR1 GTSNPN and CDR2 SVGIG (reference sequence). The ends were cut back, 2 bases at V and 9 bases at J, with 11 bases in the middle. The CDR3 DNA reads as TGTGCCTGGAGTTTGGTGGGGGGTGAGCAGTTCTTC. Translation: CAWSLVGGEQFF.

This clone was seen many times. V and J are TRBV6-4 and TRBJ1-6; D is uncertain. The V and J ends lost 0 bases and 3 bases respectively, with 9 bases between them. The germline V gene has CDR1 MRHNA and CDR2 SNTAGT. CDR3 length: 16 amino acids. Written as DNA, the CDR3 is TGTGCCAGCAGTGACTCGAACTTATTCTATAATTCACCCCTCCACTTT. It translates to CASSDSNLFYNSPLHF.